This T cell receptor beta chain was sequenced in a study of CD8+ T cells in alopecia areata (dated by TCRdb to 2017 to 2018). Background for the entire study: In both human patients and the C3H/HeJ mouse model, the study applied high-throughput TCRbeta sequencing to look at T cell clonal expansion in alopecia areata. In humans, TCRbeta sequencing was performed on scalp tissue and on sorted CD4+ and CD8+ peripheral blood T cells from healthy controls and from patients with patchy or totalis/universalis alopecia areata. Scalp clonality was compared among normal scalp (n=4), patchy alopecia areata scalp (n=8), and alopecia totalis/universalis scalp (n=8). RNA was extracted with the PAXgene miRNA kit for fixed scalp, the miRNeasy kit for PBMCs, and the RNeasy kit for mouse skin. TCRbeta CDR3 regions were amplified by immunoSEQ multiplex PCR with 35 Vbeta forward and 13 Jbeta reverse primers. Findings and caveats that apply to the study as a whole: TCR sequences shared between patients were less clear than in mice, possibly partly because of HLA diversity in the patient population. Compared with normal scalp, lesional scalp, particularly in alopecia totalis/universalis, had higher clonality and more expanded CD8+ clones, which suggests antigenic drive. Unlike mouse skin, which is dominated by gammadelta T cells, normal human skin has resident alphabeta T cells that are also sequenced, and this complicates analysis of the scalp TCR repertoire.

As for this clone: Its recognized antigen is unknown. Qualities for individual bases were not recorded, and no much larger clone is one base off.

After PBMCs were isolated by density centrifugation and stained for CD3, CD4 and CD8, a FACSAria was used to sort CD4+ and CD8+ T cells. Scalp biopsies and blood samples were provided by unaffected controls. Libraries were constructed by the immunoSEQ multiplex PCR assay. RNA was extracted from all samples and reverse transcribed into cDNA, which served as template for TCR sequencing. First-strand cDNA was synthesized with SuperScript III using a 2:1 mix of oligo-dT and random hexamers. A synthetic immune receptor repertoire was used to measure amplification bias, and any remaining bias was corrected computationally. As for the original processing: Raw reads were preprocessed to remove errors, and CDR3 was defined according to IMGT conventions as the region from the conserved cysteine to phenylalanine. Clonality was calculated as 1 minus Shannon entropy normalized by log2 of the number of productive unique TCRs. Whether each scalp clone was CD4 or CD8 was inferred by checking scalp TCRbeta sequences against the CD4 and CD8 repertoires from sorted blood. The immuneACCESS repertoire file appears here via TCRdb, limited to in-frame rearrangements. These files lack a portion of the clones; in checked studies, under half of the deficit traces to unresolved V genes, and the cause of the others is not known. V and J calls and clone size follow that table, whereas D and trimming were derived from the DNA. The sample table lists about 110,000 clones, 45% to 70% of them with a count of one. The top ten clonotypes cover 20% to 25% of the sample.

The cysteine opens and the phenylalanine closes a CDR3 of 15 amino acids. Only the CDR3 part of the read is kept: 45 bases, read in frame from the first base. The germline V end is reduced by 8 bases and the J end by 5 bases; junction bases left unmatched: 10. CDR1 MNHEY and CDR2 SMNVEV were looked up in the germline V gene (reference sequence). The receptor comes from a human donor in good health. The sequenced material came from CD8+ T cells sorted from blood. The rearrangement combines TRBV27 with TRBJ2-3, with 10 central nucleotides matching TRBD2. The DNA sequence is given as TGTGCCAGCTGTCCGGGACTAGCGCCCCTAGATACGCAGTATTTT. Protein translation: CASCPGLAPLDTQYF.